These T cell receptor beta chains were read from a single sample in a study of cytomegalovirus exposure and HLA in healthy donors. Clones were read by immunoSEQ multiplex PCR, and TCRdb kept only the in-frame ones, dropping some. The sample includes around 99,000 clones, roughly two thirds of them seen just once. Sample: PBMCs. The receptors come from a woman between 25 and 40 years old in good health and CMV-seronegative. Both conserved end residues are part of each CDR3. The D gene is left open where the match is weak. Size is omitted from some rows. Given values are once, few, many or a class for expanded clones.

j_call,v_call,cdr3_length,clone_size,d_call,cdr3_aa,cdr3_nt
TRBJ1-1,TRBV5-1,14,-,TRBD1,CASSLYSGGKEAFF,TGCGCCAGCAGCTTGTATTCAGGGGGAAAGGAAGCTTTCTTT
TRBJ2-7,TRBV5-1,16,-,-,CASSLAGTQRQYEQYF,TGCGCCAGCAGCTTGGCCGGGACACAAAGACAGTACGAGCAGTACTTC
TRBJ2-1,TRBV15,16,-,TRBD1,CATSRDRGQAGNEQFF,TGTGCCACCAGCAGAGATCGGGGACAGGCGGGAAATGAGCAGTTCTTC
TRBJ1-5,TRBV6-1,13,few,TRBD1,CASSTTGRQPQHF,TGTGCCAGCAGCACGACAGGGCGGCAGCCCCAGCATTTT
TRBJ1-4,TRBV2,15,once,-,CASSEARGANEKLFF,TGTGCCAGCAGTGAAGCCCGGGGAGCTAATGAAAAACTGTTTTTT
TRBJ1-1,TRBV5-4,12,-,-,CASSPVGAEAFF,TGTGCCAGCAGCCCGGTGGGCGCCGAAGCTTTCTTT
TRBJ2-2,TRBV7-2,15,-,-,CASTLVPFDPGELFF,TGTGCCAGCACCCTAGTGCCGTTCGACCCCGGGGAGCTGTTTTTT
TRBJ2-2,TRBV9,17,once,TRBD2,CASSVVPSGKSAGELFF,TGTGCCAGCAGCGTAGTGCCTAGCGGGAAATCGGCCGGGGAGCTGTTTTTT
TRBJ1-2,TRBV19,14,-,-,CASSIAYSNYGYTF,TGTGCCAGTAGTATAGCTTATTCCAACTATGGCTACACCTTC
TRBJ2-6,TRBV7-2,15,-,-,CASSLGLPGANVLTF,TGTGCCAGCAGCTTGGGGCTCCCCGGGGCCAACGTCCTGACTTTC
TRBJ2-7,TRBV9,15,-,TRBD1,CASSAIDRGRNEQYF,TGTGCCAGCAGCGCCATCGACAGGGGTAGAAACGAGCAGTACTTC
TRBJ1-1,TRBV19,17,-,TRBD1,CASSPLRQGAIGTEAFF,TGTGCCAGTAGTCCTCTTCGACAGGGGGCGATAGGCACTGAAGCTTTCTTT
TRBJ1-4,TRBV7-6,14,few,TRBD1,CASSLQGGNEKLFF,TGTGCCAGCAGCTTACAGGGGGGTAATGAAAAACTGTTTTTT
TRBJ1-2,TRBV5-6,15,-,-,CASSPFVTVNYGYTF,TGTGCCAGCAGCCCCTTCGTGACAGTTAACTATGGCTACACCTTC
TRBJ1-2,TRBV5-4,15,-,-,CASSLERLANYGYTF,TGTGCCAGCAGCTTGGAGAGGTTAGCTAACTATGGCTACACCTTC
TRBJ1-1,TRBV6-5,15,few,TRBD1,CASEPWDRRNTEAFF,TGTGCCAGCGAACCTTGGGACAGGAGGAACACTGAAGCTTTCTTT
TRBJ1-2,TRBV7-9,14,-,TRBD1,CASSPRGQGLGYTF,TGTGCCAGCAGCCCCCGCGGACAGGGCTTAGGCTACACCTTC
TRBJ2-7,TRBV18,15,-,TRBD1,CASSPPGQISYEQYF,TGTGCCAGCTCACCACCGGGACAGATCTCCTACGAGCAGTACTTC
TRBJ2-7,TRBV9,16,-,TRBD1,CASSPSLQGFSYEQYF,TGTGCCAGCAGCCCGAGCTTACAGGGGTTCTCCTACGAGCAGTACTTC
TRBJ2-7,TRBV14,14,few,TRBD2,CASSPLAGAVEQYF,TGTGCCAGCAGCCCCCTAGCGGGAGCAGTGGAGCAGTACTTC
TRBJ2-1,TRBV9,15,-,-,CASSVVGTSYNEQFF,TGTGCCAGCAGCGTAGTAGGGACATCCTACAATGAGCAGTTCTTC
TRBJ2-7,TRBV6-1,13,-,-,CASSERGPYEQYF,TGTGCCAGCAGTGAAAGGGGCCCCTACGAGCAGTACTTC
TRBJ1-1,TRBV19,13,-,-,CASSIHLGGEAFF,TGTGCCAGTAGTATTCACCTAGGGGGTGAAGCTTTCTTT
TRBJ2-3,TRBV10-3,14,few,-,CAISEKPPPDTQYF,TGTGCCATCAGTGAAAAGCCACCCCCAGATACGCAGTATTTT
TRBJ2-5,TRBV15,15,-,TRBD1,CATSTDRGGRETQYF,TGTGCCACCAGCACCGACAGGGGAGGTCGGGAGACCCAGTACTTC
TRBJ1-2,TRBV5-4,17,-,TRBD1,CASSTPGTGRYKYGYTF,TGTGCCAGCAGCACCCCCGGGACAGGCCGCTATAAATATGGCTACACCTTC
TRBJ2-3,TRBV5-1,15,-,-,CASSLVGSGTDTQYF,TGCGCCAGCAGCTTGGTCGGATCAGGGACAGATACGCAGTATTTT
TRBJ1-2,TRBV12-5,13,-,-,CASGLQGRHGYTF,TGTGCTAGTGGGTTACAGGGTCGGCATGGCTACACCTTC
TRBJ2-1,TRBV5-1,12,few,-,CASSLQRNEQFF,TGCGCCAGCAGCCTACAGAGAAATGAGCAGTTCTTC
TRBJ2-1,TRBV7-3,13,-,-,CASSPHPGNEQFF,TGTGCCAGCAGCCCTCATCCCGGCAATGAGCAGTTCTTC
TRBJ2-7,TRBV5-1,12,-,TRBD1,CASSLAGGEQYF,TGCGCCAGCAGCTTGGCAGGGGGCGAGCAGTACTTC
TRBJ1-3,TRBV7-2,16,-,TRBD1,CASSSLPGTGANTIYF,TGTGCCAGCAGCTCCCTCCCTGGGACAGGGGCAAACACCATATATTTT
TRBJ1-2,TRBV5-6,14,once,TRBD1,CASSSGQGDYGYTF,TGTGCCAGCAGTTCCGGACAGGGAGATTATGGCTACACCTTC
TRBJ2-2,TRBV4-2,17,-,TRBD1,CASSQDQGTGHTGELFF,TGTGCCAGCAGCCAAGATCAGGGGACAGGCCACACCGGGGAGCTGTTTTTT
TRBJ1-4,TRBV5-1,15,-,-,CASSSFQGDNEKLFF,TGCGCCAGCAGCTCATTCCAGGGCGATAATGAAAAACTGTTTTTT
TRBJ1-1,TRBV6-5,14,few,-,CASSYDTGFYEAFF,TGTGCCAGCAGTTATGATACAGGGTTTTATGAAGCTTTCTTT
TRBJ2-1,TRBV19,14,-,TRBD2,CATRTSGVYNEQFF,TGTGCCACCAGGACTAGCGGGGTTTACAATGAGCAGTTCTTC
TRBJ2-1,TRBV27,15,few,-,CASSLLAGWYNEQFF,TGTGCCAGCAGCCTGCTCGCGGGGTGGTACAATGAGCAGTTCTTC
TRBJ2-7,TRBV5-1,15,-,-,CASSPGGTESYEQYF,TGCGCCAGCAGCCCTGGCGGTACCGAGTCCTACGAGCAGTACTTC
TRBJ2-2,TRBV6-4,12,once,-,CASGQNTGELFF,TGTGCCAGTGGACAGAACACCGGGGAGCTGTTTTTT
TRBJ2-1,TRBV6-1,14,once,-,CASSEMDTSFWEFF,TGTGCCAGCAGTGAAATGGACACCTCGTTTTGGGAGTTCTTC
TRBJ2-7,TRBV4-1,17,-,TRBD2,CASSQGWGLAGSDEQYF,TGCGCCAGCAGCCAAGGGTGGGGACTAGCGGGAAGCGACGAGCAGTACTTC
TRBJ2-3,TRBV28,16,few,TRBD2,CASSGVGSGRVDTQYF,TGTGCCAGCAGCGGCGTCGGGTCCGGGAGGGTAGATACGCAGTATTTT
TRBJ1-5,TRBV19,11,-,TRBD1,CANPDRGPQHF,TGTGCCAACCCGGACAGGGGGCCCCAGCATTTT
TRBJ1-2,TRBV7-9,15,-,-,CASSLSGIANYGYTF,TGTGCCAGCAGCTTATCAGGTATAGCTAACTATGGCTACACCTTC
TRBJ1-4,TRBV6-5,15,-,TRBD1,CASRDPGGLAEKLFF,TGTGCCAGCAGAGATCCAGGGGGTCTAGCTGAAAAACTGTTTTTT
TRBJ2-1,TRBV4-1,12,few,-,CASSQLDNEQFF,TGCGCCAGCAGCCAACTCGACAATGAGCAGTTCTTC
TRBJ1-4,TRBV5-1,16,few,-,CASSLAWTTTNEKLFF,TGCGCCAGCAGCTTGGCTTGGACAACAACTAATGAAAAACTGTTTTTT
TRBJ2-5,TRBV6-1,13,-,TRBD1,CASSEQGQWSQYF,TGTGCCAGCAGTGAACAGGGACAGTGGTCCCAGTACTTC